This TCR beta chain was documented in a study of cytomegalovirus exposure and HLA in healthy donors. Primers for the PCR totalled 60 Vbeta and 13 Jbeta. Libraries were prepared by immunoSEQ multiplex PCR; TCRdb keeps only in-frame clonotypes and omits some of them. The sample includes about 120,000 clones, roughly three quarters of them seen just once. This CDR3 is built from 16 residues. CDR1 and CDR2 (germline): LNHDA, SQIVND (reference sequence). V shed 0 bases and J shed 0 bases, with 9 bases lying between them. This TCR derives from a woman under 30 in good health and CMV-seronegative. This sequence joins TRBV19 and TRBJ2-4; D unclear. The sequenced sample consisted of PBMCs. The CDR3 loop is CASSIEAFIAKNIQYF. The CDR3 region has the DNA TGTGCCAGTAGTATAGAGGCCTTTATAGCCAAAAACATTCAGTACTTC.